The 18 T cell receptor beta chains below were found in one sample sequenced in a study of T cells after yellow fever vaccination. TCRdb analysed the 5' RACE reads with MiXCR anew, one entry per CDR3 protein. Of some 400,000 distinct CDR3 sequences listed, around 20% are singletons. This specimen was PBMCs, taken before the yellow fever booster vaccination. The receptors stem from a man aged 18 to 29 who received the YFV17D yellow fever vaccine.

This clonotype was observed a few times. The chain employs TRBV24-1 and TRBJ1-5; no clear D. The CDR3 consists of 14 residues. V was shortened by 5 bases and J by 5 bases, with 12 bases between the two germline ends. Germline V lookup: CDR1 KGHDR, CDR2 SFDVKD. The CDR3: CATSGGLRDQPQHF. In DNA form, the CDR3 reads TGTGCCACCAGTGGCGGGCTGAGGGATCAGCCCCAGCATTTT.

This clonotype occurred many times. The gene calls are TRBV28 and TRBJ1-6, with a possible D match to TRBD1 (5 bases). V lost 6 bases, J lost 7 bases, and 10 bases lay in between. There are 13 residues in the CDR3. Germline V gene sequence: CDR1 MDHEN, CDR2 SYDVKM. This chain's CDR3 is CASRREGNSPLHF. The DNA for the CDR3 is TGTGCCAGCAGGAGAGAGGGGAATTCACCCCTCCACTTT.

This clonotype was seen more than once but under ten times. V is TRBV20-1 and J is TRBJ1-5, with TRBD1 matching 9 bases. V lost 2 bases and J lost 2; bases outside the gene matches: 16. The CDR3 runs to 19 residues. The germline V gene encodes CDR1 DFQATT and CDR2 SNEGSKA (reference sequence). The CDR3 DNA sequence: TGCAGTGCTAGACTGAATCCGGGGACAGGGTTTAGTGGCAATCAGCCCCAGCATTTT. Translating it yields CSARLNPGTGFSGNQPQHF.

The V gene is TRBV10-2, the J gene TRBJ2-5; D perhaps matches TRBD2 (7 bases). Between the trimmed V and J ends, which lost 6 bases and 5 bases, there was a span of 16 bases. Germline V gene lookup returns CDR1 WSHSY and CDR2 SAAADI. The CDR3 sequence is 14 residues long. CDR3 in amino acids: CASSREGVRETQYF. The CDR3 bases are TGCGCCAGCAGCAGGGAGGGGGTTCGGGAGACCCAGTACTTC.

This sequence joins TRBV4-2 and TRBJ2-3; unclear D gene. V lost 0 bases to trimming and J lost 0 bases, with 16 bases between them. The CDR3 length is 18 residues. Germline CDR1 LGHNA, CDR2 YNFKEQ. The CDR3 reads CASSQDYGLEISTDTQYF. The CDR3 DNA sequence: TGTGCCAGCAGCCAAGATTATGGATTGGAGATTAGCACAGATACGCAGTATTTT.

In its sample, this clonotype was seen many times. CDR3 protein: CSAPGGQGVVNEQFF. CDR3 coding DNA: TGCAGTGCCCCAGGGGGACAGGGGGTTGTGAATGAGCAGTTCTTC. The V gene is TRBV20-1, the J gene TRBJ2-1, with TRBD1 matching 11 bases. V shed 6 bases and J 7 bases; nucleotides not matched to a gene: 11. The CDR3 runs to 15 residues. CDR1 DFQATT and CDR2 SNEGSKA come from the germline V gene (reference sequence).

This clonotype was picked up a small number of times. The chain is built from TRBV6-5 and TRBJ2-4, with TRBD2 as a possible D gene (5 bases). V shed 6 bases and J shed 6 bases, with 15 bases lying between them. The CDR3 totals 14 residues. Germline V gives CDR1 MNHEY, CDR2 SVGAGI. In DNA, the CDR3 is TGTGCCAGCAGCGACCTCGACGGAGGAAACATTCAGTACTTC. Translating gives CASSDLDGGNIQYF.

This clonotype was seen a handful of times. The chain carries TRBV7-2 and TRBJ2-7, with D maybe TRBD2 (6 bases). Trimming shortened V by 2 bases and J by 6 bases, and 17 bases separated the two germline ends. This CDR3 is built from 15 residues. Germline CDR1 reads SGHTA; CDR2 reads FQGNSA. The CDR3 sequence: CASSLNGLGSGEQYF. The CDR3 coding sequence is TGTGCCAGCAGCTTAAATGGTCTCGGGAGCGGCGAGCAGTACTTC.

The rearrangement links TRBV12-3 or TRBV12-4 to TRBJ1-1; 7 positions match TRBD1. The V and J ends lost 1 base and 9 bases, in that order; junction bases with no gene match: 2. The CDR3 loop spans 12 amino acids. CDR3 sequence: CASSLGTGKAFF. Here the CDR3 DNA reads TGTGCCAGCAGTTTAGGGACAGGTAAAGCTTTCTTT.

At least ten counts were recorded for this clonotype. V gene TRBV7-9 combines with J gene TRBJ1-2; D not resolved. V was shortened by 1 base and J by 6 bases, with 9 bases between the two germline ends. The CDR3 runs 13 residues. Germline CDR1 reads SEHNR; CDR2 reads FQNEAQ (reference sequence). The CDR3 region is CASSLVGGHGYTF. Written as DNA, the CDR3 is TGTGCCAGCAGCTTAGTAGGTGGCCATGGCTACACCTTC. Drawing the rest from reference TRBV7-9 and TRBJ1-2, the complete variable domain is DTGVSQNPRHKITKRGQNVTFRCDPISEHNRLYWYRQTLGQGPEFLTYFQNEAQLEKSRLLSDRFSAERPKGSFSTLEIQRTEQGDSAMYLCASSLVGGHGYTFGSGTRLTVV.

The chain recombines TRBV14 with TRBJ2-5; TRBD1 agrees at 8 bases. The CDR3 runs 16 residues. Germline CDR1 reads SGHDN; CDR2 reads FVKESK. Unmatched junction bases numbered 7, after V lost 2 bases and J lost 2 bases. As DNA, the CDR3 is TGTGCCAGCAGCCAAATGACAGGGGTAGGACAAGAGACCCAGTACTTC. This codes for CASSQMTGVGQETQYF.

The chain combines TRBV5-1 with TRBJ2-4; 7 bases line up with TRBD2. Germline V gene data show CDR1 as SGHRS and CDR2 as YFSETQ. The CDR3 runs to 17 residues. Trimming took 4 bases from V and 6 from J; bases not matched to a gene: 16. CDR3: CASSKLAAAGTSNIQYF. The CDR3 coding sequence is TGCGCCAGCAGCAAGCTAGCGGCGGCCGGTACGTCAAACATTCAGTACTTC.

This clonotype came up many times. The chain joins TRBV3-1 to TRBJ2-3; the D call may be TRBD1 or TRBD2 (6 bases each). Looked up from germline, CDR1 is LGHDT and CDR2 is YNNKEL (reference sequence). V was cut by 4 bases and J by 6 bases, with 17 bases left in between. The CDR3 length is 15 residues. CDR3 in amino acids: CASSPGAIGSDTQYF. CDR3 sequence (DNA): TGTGCCAGCAGCCCGGGGGCCATCGGAAGTGATACGCAGTATTTT.

This clonotype was found a few times. The chain is built from TRBV20-1 and TRBJ2-1; D might be TRBD1 or TRBD2, each matching 5 bases. From germline, CDR1 is DFQATT and CDR2 SNEGSKA (reference sequence). The CDR3 sequence is 12 residues long. Trimming left V 0 bases short and J 15 bases short, with 15 bases between. As DNA, the CDR3 is TGCAGTGCTAGAGATGGCCACCCGGGGCCGTTCTTC. Protein sequence: CSARDGHPGPFF.

This clonotype has more than one count but fewer than ten. This chain connects TRBV5-1 to TRBJ2-3; D not certain. From germline, CDR1 is SGHRS and CDR2 YFSETQ. Trimming removed 6 bases at V and 6 bases at J, with 14 bases between. The CDR3 has 13 residues. CDR3 in amino acids: CASTEVPEDTQYF. CDR3 bases: TGCGCCAGCACCGAAGTCCCCGAGGATACGCAGTATTTT.

This clonotype was recorded many times. The J gene is TRBJ1-1, the V gene TRBV5-1, with D uncertain. The CDR3 sequence is 15 residues long. The V and J ends lost 0 bases and 5 bases respectively, with 14 bases between them. Germline V lookup: CDR1 SGHRS, CDR2 YFSETQ. CDR3 DNA sequence: TGCGCCAGCAGCTTGGCCTCCGAGGGATGGACTGAAGCTTTCTTT. Protein sequence: CASSLASEGWTEAFF.

The rearrangement joins TRBV6-5 to TRBJ1-3, with TRBD1 as a possible D gene (5 bases). In germline, CDR1 is MNHEY, CDR2 SVGAGI. The CDR3 extends over 12 amino acids. The ends were cut back, 8 bases at V and 8 bases at J, with 13 bases in the middle. DNA of the CDR3: TGTGCCAGCGGCAATTGGGGCGACACCATATATTTT. Residues: CASGNWGDTIYF.

This clonotype was counted between two and nine times. The CDR3 DNA follows: TGCAGCGTTGGACAGGGGGGTGAGCAGTTCTTC. Protein product: CSVGQGGEQFF. The chain carries TRBV29-1 and TRBJ2-1; 9 bases match TRBD1. The length of the CDR3 is 11 residues. J lost 9 bases, V lost 4 bases, and 1 base had no gene match. Germline values: CDR1 SQVTM, CDR2 ANQGSEA.